Listed below are T cell receptor beta chains from one sample, sequenced in a study of OX40 agonist ivuxolimab in advanced cancers. Repertoires were generated with immunoSEQ multiplex PCR, while TCRdb's copy carries only in-frame clones and drops some. The repertoire holds about 48,000 clones, 80% to 90% seen once, with 9.5% to 13% in the top ten. Sequenced here: CD4+ or CD8+ T cells sorted from blood, sampled in a trial of the OX40 agonist ivuxolimab. These receptor sequences come from an adult with an advanced solid tumor such as melanoma, head and neck, liver or kidney cancer. The CDR3 runs from the conserved cysteine through the conserved F or W. Each record gives: J gene, D gene, clone size, V gene, CDR3 DNA, CDR3 protein. D genes are given only for firm matches. Not all rows give a size; the values are once, few, many and, for expanded clones, a class.

j_gene: TRBJ2-2
d_gene: NA
abundance: NA
v_gene: TRBV7-2
CDR3nt: TGTGCCAGCCTCGGACCCGCGAACACCGGGGAGCTGTTTTTT
CDR3aa: CASLGPANTGELFF

j_gene: TRBJ2-5
d_gene: NA
abundance: NA
v_gene: TRBV15
CDR3nt: TGTGCCACCAGCAGTTCACCGCAGGTCCCCGGGAAGACCCAGTACTTC
CDR3aa: CATSSSPQVPGKTQYF

j_gene: TRBJ1-1
d_gene: TRBD1
abundance: NA
v_gene: TRBV7-6
CDR3nt: TGTGCCAGCAGCTTACAGGGGGAGAACACTGAAGCTTTCTTT
CDR3aa: CASSLQGENTEAFF

j_gene: TRBJ2-7
d_gene: NA
abundance: NA
v_gene: TRBV5-8
CDR3nt: TGTGCCAGCAGCTTGGTTTTCGGGAACTACGAGCAGTACTTC
CDR3aa: CASSLVFGNYEQYF

j_gene: TRBJ1-6
d_gene: NA
abundance: NA
v_gene: TRBV30
CDR3nt: TGTGCCTGGAGTGTAGATGGTCACCTCTATAATTCACCCCTCCACTTT
CDR3aa: CAWSVDGHLYNSPLHF

j_gene: TRBJ2-7
d_gene: NA
abundance: NA
v_gene: TRBV30
CDR3nt: TGTGCCTGGAGTGTAACCCAGGAGCAGTACTTC
CDR3aa: CAWSVTQEQYF

j_gene: TRBJ2-2
d_gene: NA
abundance: NA
v_gene: TRBV11-3
CDR3nt: TGTGCCAGCAGCCCTCTGTCGCCTAGCACTCAGGAGGGCACCGGGGAGCTGTTTTTT
CDR3aa: CASSPLSPSTQEGTGELFF

j_gene: TRBJ1-3
d_gene: TRBD1
abundance: NA
v_gene: TRBV10-3
CDR3nt: TGTGCCATCAGTGAGTCTGGGACAGGGGGAGGAAACACCATATATTTT
CDR3aa: CAISESGTGGGNTIYF

j_gene: TRBJ2-1
d_gene: NA
abundance: NA
v_gene: TRBV10-1
CDR3nt: TGCGCCAGCAGTGATTTTGGTGAGCAGTTCTTC
CDR3aa: CASSDFGEQFF

j_gene: TRBJ1-1
d_gene: NA
abundance: NA
v_gene: TRBV4-3
CDR3nt: TGCGCCAGCAGCCCCCGGACTAACCGAGGAACTGAAGCTTTCTTT
CDR3aa: CASSPRTNRGTEAFF

j_gene: TRBJ1-5
d_gene: TRBD1
abundance: NA
v_gene: TRBV19
CDR3nt: TGTGCCAGTAGGCCGGGACAGGGATTCGGCAATCAGCCCCAGCATTTT
CDR3aa: CASRPGQGFGNQPQHF

j_gene: TRBJ2-5
d_gene: NA
abundance: NA
v_gene: TRBV2
CDR3nt: TGTGCCAGCAGTGAATCCCAGGGCGGCCAAGAGACCCAGTACTTC
CDR3aa: CASSESQGGQETQYF

j_gene: TRBJ2-3
d_gene: TRBD2
abundance: NA
v_gene: TRBV5-5
CDR3nt: TGTGCCAGCAGCCCTCAACGGGGGGGCACAGATACGCAGTATTTT
CDR3aa: CASSPQRGGTDTQYF

j_gene: TRBJ2-7
d_gene: TRBD1
abundance: once
v_gene: TRBV7-9
CDR3nt: TGTGCCAGCAGCTTTCCCACAGGGGGGATTGGCGAGCAGTACTTC
CDR3aa: CASSFPTGGIGEQYF

j_gene: TRBJ2-7
d_gene: TRBD1
abundance: NA
v_gene: TRBV10-3
CDR3nt: TGTGCCATCAGTGGGACAGGGGGTATCGCCTACGAGCAGTACTTC
CDR3aa: CAISGTGGIAYEQYF

j_gene: TRBJ1-4
d_gene: NA
abundance: NA
v_gene: TRBV7-2
CDR3nt: TGTGCCAGCAGCTTAGGAGTTATAAGCAGAAACCCTAATGAAAAACTGTTTTTT
CDR3aa: CASSLGVISRNPNEKLFF

j_gene: TRBJ1-5
d_gene: NA
abundance: NA
v_gene: TRBV28
CDR3nt: TGTGCCAGCATCGAAGAGGGCAAAAATCAGCCCCAGCATTTT
CDR3aa: CASIEEGKNQPQHF

j_gene: TRBJ2-7
d_gene: TRBD2
abundance: few
v_gene: TRBV12-5
CDR3nt: TGTGCTAGTGGCCTGGGACTAGCGGGAGTACCCTACGAGCAGTACTTC
CDR3aa: CASGLGLAGVPYEQYF

j_gene: TRBJ2-5
d_gene: NA
abundance: NA
v_gene: TRBV6-1
CDR3nt: TGTGCCAGCAGTGAAGGTTATAGCGAGGGGCAAGAGACCCAGTACTTC
CDR3aa: CASSEGYSEGQETQYF

j_gene: TRBJ1-5
d_gene: NA
abundance: NA
v_gene: TRBV30
CDR3nt: TGTGCCTGGAGTCCTAACCTGGGCAATCAGCCCCAGCATTTT
CDR3aa: CAWSPNLGNQPQHF

j_gene: TRBJ1-5
d_gene: NA
abundance: NA
v_gene: TRBV5-8
CDR3nt: TGTGCCAGCAGCTTGGAGGACATCAATCAGCCCCAGCATTTT
CDR3aa: CASSLEDINQPQHF

j_gene: TRBJ2-7
d_gene: NA
abundance: few
v_gene: TRBV6-6
CDR3nt: TGTGCCAGCAGTACCCCTCCAAGGGAGCAGTACTTC
CDR3aa: CASSTPPREQYF

j_gene: TRBJ1-2
d_gene: TRBD1
abundance: few
v_gene: TRBV10-2
CDR3nt: TGCGCCAGCAGTGGTTATCCAACAGGGGACTATGGCTACACCTTC
CDR3aa: CASSGYPTGDYGYTF

j_gene: TRBJ1-2
d_gene: TRBD1
abundance: NA
v_gene: TRBV6-5
CDR3nt: TGTGCCAGCAGTTTAGACAGGGGAGGAGGAAACTATGGCTACACCTTC
CDR3aa: CASSLDRGGGNYGYTF

j_gene: TRBJ1-4
d_gene: NA
abundance: NA
v_gene: TRBV6-6
CDR3nt: TGTGCCAGCAGCCCCCAGGGAAATGAAAAACTGTTTTTT
CDR3aa: CASSPQGNEKLFF

j_gene: TRBJ1-4
d_gene: NA
abundance: NA
v_gene: TRBV7-2
CDR3nt: TGTGCCAGCAGCCCTCGGGGGGCAGGGGAAAAACTGTTTTTT
CDR3aa: CASSPRGAGEKLFF

j_gene: TRBJ1-2
d_gene: NA
abundance: NA
v_gene: TRBV7-2
CDR3nt: TGTGCCAGCAGCTTAGGTCCGGGAAGCGCTAACTATGGCTACACCTTC
CDR3aa: CASSLGPGSANYGYTF

j_gene: TRBJ2-7
d_gene: NA
abundance: once
v_gene: TRBV6-1
CDR3nt: TGTGCCAGCATTGGGACAAGCCCCTACGAGCAGTACTTC
CDR3aa: CASIGTSPYEQYF

j_gene: TRBJ2-2
d_gene: NA
abundance: NA
v_gene: TRBV27
CDR3nt: TGTGCCAGCAGGGCTCACACCGGGGAGCTGTTTTTT
CDR3aa: CASRAHTGELFF

j_gene: TRBJ2-3
d_gene: NA
abundance: NA
v_gene: TRBV28
CDR3nt: TGTGCCAGCAGTGAAGATACGCAGTATTTT
CDR3aa: CASSEDTQYF

j_gene: TRBJ1-2
d_gene: TRBD1
abundance: NA
v_gene: TRBV6-6
CDR3nt: TGTGCCAGCAGGGCACCCGGGGGACAGGGTCGTTATGGCTACACCTTC
CDR3aa: CASRAPGGQGRYGYTF

j_gene: TRBJ1-6
d_gene: NA
abundance: NA
v_gene: TRBV10-3
CDR3nt: TGTGCCATTAAGGACAGTCTCTTATCACCCCTCCACTTT
CDR3aa: CAIKDSLLSPLHF